This T cell receptor beta chain is drawn from a study of shared clonotypes between healthy human individuals. Sorted-subset replicate PCRs used 150 to 200 ng DNA, about 30,000 T cell genomes. Authors' data handling: Without quality scores, immunoSEQ junctional reads could not be filtered like full-length reads. Assay: immunoSEQ multiplex PCR; the TCRdb copy retains only in-frame clones and omits some. V and J calls and clone size are given by that table; D and trimming were obtained from the DNA. This sample has millions of clones, with roughly 92% found just once. Concerning this clone itself: Its antigen is unidentified. In the same sample, other DNA sequences code for this CDR3.

Study outcomes and limitations: Naive subsets generally had larger estimated richness than memory subsets. Some clonotypes were shared by all four sorted-subset donors, while others were not shared. The non-shared ones had lower generation probabilities than the shared ones.

The germline gives CDR1 SGHRS, CDR2 YFSETQ. V gave up 3 bases and J gave up 3 bases, with 10 bases separating them. The CDR3 sequence is 13 residues long. The chain links TRBV5-1 to TRBJ2-7; D is possibly TRBD1 (5 bases). The TCR comes from a man younger than 35 in good health. The sequencing sample was made of naive CD4+ T cells sorted from blood. As to subset: CD45RA+ positively selected. The CDR3 is CASSSGQGYEQYF. CDR3 DNA sequence: TGCGCCAGCAGCTCCGGACAAGGCTACGAGCAGTACTTC.